This TCR beta chain was sequenced for a study of cytomegalovirus exposure and HLA in healthy donors. The wider study: Unique TCR beta sequences numbering around 110 million came from about 180 million T cells in an earlier analysis. General observations from the study: Researchers left out some V segments, among them TRBV6-2 and TRBV6-3, as indistinguishable. A later analysis showed HLA-associated TCR beta chains outstripping equally common others in clonal expansion. Association of a missense DCLRE1C variant with TCR beta V- and J-gene trimming was reported in a later analysis.

CDR1 and CDR2 from the germline V gene are SGHDN and FVKESK. The CDR3 sequence is 13 residues long. The PCR used 60 Vbeta and 13 Jbeta primers. TCRdb keeps only in-frame clones here, not all; method: immunoSEQ multiplex PCR. The sample records 100,000 to 150,000 clones, 80% being singletons. For this clone: Antigen: not known. An end of the junction does not agree with germline; a read error may underlie this.

This clonotype originated in a female donor in good health and CMV-seronegative. V gene TRBV14 combines with J gene TRBJ2-2, with 8 nucleotides matching TRBD2. Sample: PBMCs. The CDR3 is CASRSGGGGKLFF. As DNA, the CDR3 is TGTGCCAGCCGGAGCGGGGGCGGCGGGAAGCTGTTTTTT.